Reported below is one TCR beta chain. This clonotype has ten or more counts. Its recognized antigen is unknown. There are no base qualities to consult, and no much larger clone falls within one base. Libraries were built with 5' RACE. TCRdb lists the instrument as Illumina HiSeq 2500. A second PCR of about 7 to 12 cycles was performed with a sample-barcoded 5' primer and a J-beta primer mix. Each TCR beta cDNA molecule received a unique molecular identifier from a template-switch 5' adaptor carrying 12 random nucleotides. At least 2.5 million CDR3-containing paired-end reads were obtained from each sample. First-strand cDNA was synthesized from all RNA with the Mint cDNA synthesis kit, primed by a TRBC-specific oligonucleotide. Following uracil-DNA glycosylase treatment, all cDNA underwent a first 18-cycle PCR with the universal primers M1SS and BC2_uni_R. In the paper's pipeline: For normalization, 1 million high-quality reads, each with a distinct molecular identifier, were randomly selected from each sample. Instead of being binned into consensus sequences, reads that shared molecular identifiers were thrown out. MiTCR, set to a Q25 quality threshold and the strictest error-elimination algorithm, was used for CDR3 identification, clonotype clustering and error correction. Lower-bound total TCR beta diversity was estimated with a nonparametric unseen species model using Euler transformation. Clones were called with MiXCR by TCRdb after fastp trimmed the public reads at Q25, and only in-frame beta chains were retained. CDR3 protein sequences are deduplicated, and each keeps its most common genes and DNA. These V and J calls originate from TCRdb's pipeline instead of the authors' own analysis. The sample contains more than 800,000 distinct CDR3 sequences, more than 25% of them found a single time. The ten largest clonotypes hold 17% of the sample.

The germline V gene (reference sequence) yields DFQATT for CDR1 and SNEGSKA for CDR2. Trimming takes 0 bases from V and 6 bases from J, and the germline ends sit 10 bases apart. Measured from the cysteine to the phenylalanine, the CDR3 is 13 residues long. Just CDR3 DNA is preserved here, 39 bases in frame from base 1. The data originate from a study of blood T cells in healthy people across ages (dated by TCRdb to between 2014 and 2017). In the study overall: In model experiments, template switching captured roughly one uniquely barcoded TCR beta cDNA molecule for every two T cells. The study analyzed two additional independent replicas of 1 million unique cDNA reads from the same blood draw for two donors, one aged 18 to 30 and one aged 80 or older. Donors were grouped into four age groups: young (average roughly 15 years), middle-aged (roughly 38), aged (about 60) and long-lived (approximately 81). The study measured age-related changes in TCR beta repertoire diversity using deep sequencing normalized with unique cDNA molecular identifiers. To avoid experimental bias, donors of different ages were randomly spread across the sequencing lanes. Results the study describes overall, beyond this receptor: The long-lived group showed more naive CD4+ T cells, fewer expanded clones and increased TCR diversity than the aged group, suggesting age selection. Bulk unsorted PBMC profiling prevented conclusive comparison of naive and antigen-experienced compartments. Observed TCR beta diversity per million T cells fell roughly linearly with age, and a significant reduction was already apparent by age approximately 40. Observed TCR beta diversity correlated strongly with the percentage of naive T cells measured by flow cytometry. The CMV infection status of donors was not known, potentially confounding age-related changes in expanded clonotypes. Estimates of total diversity based on one million sequenced T cells were considered lower bounds and underestimates.

The 39 donors, aged 6 to 90 years, were systemically healthy Caucasian individuals from Russia. Roughly 10 milliliters of peripheral blood were collected from each donor into EDTA-treated Vacutainer tubes. Ficoll-Paque density-gradient centrifugation was used to isolate PBMCs, with at least 6 million obtained per sample. Total RNA was extracted from PBMCs with Trizol reagent, with at least 6 micrograms obtained per sample. For every donor, an aliquot of PBMCs went through flow cytometry to measure the percentages of naive CD45RAhigh/CD27high T cells. The chain is encoded by TRBV20-1 joined to TRBJ2-3; the D gene is possibly TRBD1 or TRBD2, with 6 bases matching each. The sequenced sample was blood. The origin of this receptor is a woman older than 75 in good health. The bases are TGCAGTGCTAGAGATGGGGGGCGGGATACGCAGTATTTT. The encoded protein is CSARDGGRDTQYF.